The clone carrying this T cell receptor beta chain showed up just once. The data were taken from a study of blood T cell repertoires in COVID-19. Across the whole study: Acute-phase and convalescent COVID-19 samples originated in the United States, Italy and Spain.

This CDR3 is 15 amino acids long. V dropped 4 bases and J dropped 3 bases, with 14 bases sitting between them. Looked up from germline, CDR1 is SGHTS and CDR2 is YDEGEE. Some clones are missing from TCRdb's copy, which holds only in-frame ones; the method was immunoSEQ multiplex PCR. In the table there are over 100,000 clones, roughly nine tenths of which are singletons. This chain joins TRBV5-8 and TRBJ2-1, with D possibly being TRBD1 (5 bases). Sequenced sample: peripheral blood. The receptor comes from a man aged 45 to 65 with active COVID-19. CDR3 DNA: TGTGCCAGCAGCCAACGGAAGGGGTTCTACAATGAGCAGTTCTTC. Its translation: CASSQRKGFYNEQFF.